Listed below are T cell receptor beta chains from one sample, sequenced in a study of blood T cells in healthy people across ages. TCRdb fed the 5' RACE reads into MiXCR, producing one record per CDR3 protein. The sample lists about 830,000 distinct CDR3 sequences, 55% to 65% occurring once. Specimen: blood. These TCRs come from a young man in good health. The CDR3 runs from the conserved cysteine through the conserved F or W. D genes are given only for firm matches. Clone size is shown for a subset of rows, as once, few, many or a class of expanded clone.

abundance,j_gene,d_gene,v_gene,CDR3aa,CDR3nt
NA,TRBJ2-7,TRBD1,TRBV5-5,CASSDNPGQGEYEQYF,TGTGCCAGCAGCGACAATCCGGGACAGGGGGAATACGAGCAGTACTTC
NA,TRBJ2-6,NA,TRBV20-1,CSAPELRSGANVLTF,TGCAGTGCTCCAGAACTGAGGTCTGGGGCCAACGTCCTGACTTTC
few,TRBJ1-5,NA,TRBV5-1,CASSLDVDQPQHF,TGCGCCAGCAGCTTGGACGTAGATCAGCCCCAGCATTTT
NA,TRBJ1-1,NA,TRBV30,CAWSVGQANTEAFF,TGTGCCTGGAGTGTAGGGCAGGCGAACACTGAAGCTTTCTTT
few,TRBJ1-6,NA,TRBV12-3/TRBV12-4,CASSLTSAVNSPLHF,TGTGCCAGCAGTTTAACGTCGGCAGTTAATTCACCCCTCCACTTT
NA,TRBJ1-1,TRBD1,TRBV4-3,CASSQVQGAPVTEAFF,TGCGCCAGCAGCCAAGTCCAGGGGGCGCCGGTCACTGAAGCTTTCTTT
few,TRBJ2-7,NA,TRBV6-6,CASSYMPGGGYEQYF,TGTGCCAGCAGTTACATGCCGGGGGGCGGTTACGAGCAGTACTTC
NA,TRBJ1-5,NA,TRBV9,CASSVGITGQPQHF,TGTGCCAGCAGCGTGGGAATTACAGGGCAGCCCCAGCATTTT
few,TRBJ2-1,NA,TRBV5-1,CASSLAMAGSYNEQFF,TGCGCCAGCAGCTTGGCGATGGCCGGTTCCTACAATGAGCAGTTCTTC
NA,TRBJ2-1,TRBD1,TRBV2,CAIRQGPNNEQFF,TGTGCCATCCGACAGGGACCTAACAATGAGCAGTTCTTC
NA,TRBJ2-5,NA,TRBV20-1,CSANNQGWETQYF,TGCAGTGCTAACAACCAGGGTTGGGAGACCCAGTACTTC
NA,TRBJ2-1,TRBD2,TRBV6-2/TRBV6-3,CASSYSGLAGDSYNEQFF,TGTGCCAGCAGTTACTCTGGACTAGCGGGGGACTCCTACAATGAGCAGTTCTTC
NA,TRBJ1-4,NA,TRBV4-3,CASSKTGLGEKLFF,TGCGCCAGCAGCAAAACAGGGCTGGGTGAAAAACTGTTTTTT
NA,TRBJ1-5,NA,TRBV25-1,CASSEDVYQPQHF,TGTGCTAGCAGTGAAGACGTGTATCAGCCCCAGCATTTT
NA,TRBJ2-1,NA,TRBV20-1,CSALFGSSYNEQFF,TGCAGTGCCCTCTTTGGGAGCTCCTACAATGAGCAGTTCTTC
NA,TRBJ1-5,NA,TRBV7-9,CASSLNGGEGYSVSNQPQHF,TGTGCCAGCAGCTTAAACGGTGGAGAAGGGTACAGTGTGAGCAATCAGCCCCAGCATTTT
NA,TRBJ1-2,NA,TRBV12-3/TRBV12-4,CASGRQGIGGYTF,TGTGCCAGCGGCCGTCAAGGGATCGGTGGCTACACCTTC
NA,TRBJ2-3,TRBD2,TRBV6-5,CASSYSGGPRDTQYF,TGTGCCAGCAGTTACTCGGGAGGGCCTCGGGATACGCAGTATTTT
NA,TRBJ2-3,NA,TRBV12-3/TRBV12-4,CASSLSPQDTQYF,TGTGCCAGCAGTTTATCCCCCCAGGATACGCAGTATTTT
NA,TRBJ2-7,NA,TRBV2,CASSESPGTRSYEQYF,TGTGCCAGCAGTGAAAGTCCGGGGACAAGGTCCTACGAGCAGTACTTC
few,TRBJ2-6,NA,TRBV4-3,CASSQDHLSSGANVLTF,TGCGCCAGCAGCCAAGATCACCTATCTTCTGGGGCCAACGTCCTGACTTTC
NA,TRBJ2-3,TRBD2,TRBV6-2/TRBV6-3,CASSYEAGGLSTDTQYF,TGTGCCAGCAGTTACGAGGCGGGGGGCCTGAGCACAGATACGCAGTATTTT
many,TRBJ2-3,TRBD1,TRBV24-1,CATSDPGQGSTDTQYF,TGTGCCACCAGTGATCCTGGACAGGGAAGCACAGATACGCAGTATTTT
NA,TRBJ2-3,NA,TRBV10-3,CAISESTGPGYTQYF,TGTGCCATCAGTGAGTCGACGGGGCCGGGGTATACGCAGTATTTT
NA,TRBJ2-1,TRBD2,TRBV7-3,CASSLQTRGGLANNEQFF,TGTGCCAGCAGCTTACAGACGCGAGGGGGACTAGCGAACAATGAGCAGTTCTTC
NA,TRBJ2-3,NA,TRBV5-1,CASSLEGDTRTDTQYF,TGCGCCAGCAGCTTGGAGGGCGACACCCGCACAGATACGCAGTATTTT
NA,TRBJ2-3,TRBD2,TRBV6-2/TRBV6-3,CASSQLASYTDTQYF,TGTGCCAGCAGTCAACTAGCGTCCTACACAGATACGCAGTATTTT
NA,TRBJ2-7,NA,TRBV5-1,CASSDPGGLGEQYF,TGCGCCAGCAGCGACCCGGGGGGCCTGGGCGAGCAGTACTTC
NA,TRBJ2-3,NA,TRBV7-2,CASSSIGALGFTDTQYF,TGTGCCAGCAGCTCCATCGGGGCCCTGGGTTTCACAGATACGCAGTATTTT
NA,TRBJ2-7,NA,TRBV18,CASSPPSRGSGEQYF,TGTGCCAGCTCACCACCGTCCAGGGGTAGCGGCGAGCAGTACTTC
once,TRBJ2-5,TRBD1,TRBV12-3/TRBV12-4,CASRSKTGEETQYF,TGTGCCAGCAGATCTAAGACAGGGGAGGAGACCCAGTACTTC
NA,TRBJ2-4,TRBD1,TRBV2,CAEQGWTGQNIQYF,TGTGCCGAGCAGGGTTGGACAGGACAAAACATTCAGTACTTC
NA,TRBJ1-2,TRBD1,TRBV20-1,CSARDLRQGANGYTF,TGCAGTGCTAGAGATCTAAGACAGGGGGCGAATGGCTACACCTTC
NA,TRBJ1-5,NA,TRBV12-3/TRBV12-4,CASSLVGPNQPQHF,TGTGCCAGCAGTTTAGTAGGCCCTAATCAGCCCCAGCATTTT
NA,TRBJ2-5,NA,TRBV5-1,CASSRWTEETQYF,TGCGCCAGCAGCCGCTGGACAGAAGAGACCCAGTACTTC